This T cell receptor (beta chain) was recorded in a study of cytomegalovirus exposure and HLA in healthy donors. Study-level results: Looking again later, the authors saw that most CMV-associated TCR beta chains seemed HLA-restricted. In presence/absence analyses, roughly uniform sequencing depth across donors was assumed.

A note on this clone: Its antigen is undetermined.

The primer mix had 60 Vbeta and 13 Jbeta primers. Clones were sequenced by immunoSEQ multiplex PCR, and TCRdb holds only the in-frame ones, with some missing. The repertoire holds around 170,000 clones, with just over 75% as singletons. When sampled, the donors appeared nominally healthy, though they likely had unrecorded immune exposures. The source of this sequence is a man aged 35 to 55 in good health and CMV-seronegative. Sequencing was carried out using PBMCs.

For the CDR3, the DNA is TGCGCCAGTTCTAGCGGGAGGAGCACAGATACGCAGTATTTT. The encoded protein is CASSSGRSTDTQYF. The J gene is TRBJ2-3, the V gene TRBV10-2, with 11 positions matching TRBD2. The CDR3 sequence is 14 residues long. CDR1 and CDR2 (germline): WSHSY, SAAADI. V trimming: 9 bases; J trimming: 0 bases; junction bases outside the gene matches: 2.